This T cell receptor (beta chain) was captured by sequencing in a study of cytomegalovirus exposure and HLA in healthy donors. Study information: Most genotyped donors, about four fifths of more than 300, had Caucasian-associated genetic ancestry.

In the case of this clone: The antigen is not known.

Vbeta (60) and Jbeta (13) primers were used in the PCR. Assay: immunoSEQ multiplex PCR; the TCRdb copy retains only in-frame clones and omits some. This table holds 180,000 or so clones, 76% found once. Study-wide results and caveats: In a later analysis, at a false discovery rate of 0.05, approximately 18,000 TCR beta sequences were associated with HLA alleles. From TCR beta sequences, most subjects' HLA-A and HLA-B alleles were reportedly predicted accurately. TCR beta chains associated with HLA were, in a later analysis, more clonally expanded than equally common others.

The sequence derives from a female donor in good health and CMV-seronegative. Sequencing was done on a sample of PBMCs.

For the CDR3, the DNA is TGTGCCAGCAGCCAAGGGGCCATTCGGGGCTACACCTTC. Translating gives CASSQGAIRGYTF. The gene calls are TRBV4-2 and TRBJ1-2; D is ambiguous. The CDR3 is 13 residues long. The germline V gene has CDR1 LGHNA and CDR2 YNFKEQ. V lost 1 base and J 8 bases, leaving 11 bases between the germline ends.